Following are 8 T cell receptor beta chains from one sample sequenced in a study of blood T cell repertoires in COVID-19. Data came from immunoSEQ multiplex PCR; TCRdb stores just in-frame clones and leaves some out. The sample has nearly 300,000 clones, approximately 90% seen once. Sequencing input: peripheral blood. These receptors all stem from a young woman who had recovered from COVID-19.

The chain couples TRBV7-6 to TRBJ1-4; 9 bases are shared with TRBD1. Germline V gene lookup returns CDR1 SGHVS and CDR2 FNYEAQ. The CDR3 extends over 16 amino acids. After removal of 0 bases from V and 8 bases from J, the junction contained 7 bases not matched to a gene. The CDR3 DNA sequence: TGTGCCAGCAGCTTAGCCCCGGGACAGGGAACCGAAAAACTGTTTTTT. Translation gives CASSLAPGQGTEKLFF.

CDR3: CASRTGAGHEKLFF. In nucleotides, the CDR3 is TGTGCCAGCAGAACAGGGGCCGGTCACGAAAAACTGTTTTTT. The chain combines TRBV2 with TRBJ1-4, with 7 nucleotides matching TRBD1. The J segment lost 8 bases and the V segment lost 6 bases, leaving 9 bases of the junction unmatched. The CDR3 covers 14 residues. In germline, CDR1 is SNHLY, CDR2 FYNNEI.

The chain combines TRBV6-1 with TRBJ1-2; 8 bases match TRBD1. This CDR3 comprises 14 residues. V lost 2 bases, J lost 9 bases, and 8 bases stayed unmatched. In germline, CDR1 is MNHNS, CDR2 SASEGT. CDR3 amino acids: CASSEQTGVESYTF. CDR3 sequence (DNA): TGTGCCAGCAGTGAACAGACAGGGGTTGAAAGCTACACCTTC.

Written as DNA, the CDR3 is TGCGCCAGCAGCCAAGGATTGGGAGGGGCGGGAGAAAAACTGTTTTTT. Protein sequence: CASSQGLGGAGEKLFF. V is TRBV4-3 and J is TRBJ1-4; the D gene is possibly TRBD1 (5 bases). The V and J ends lost 1 base and 8 bases respectively, with 17 bases between them. Germline CDR1 reads LGHNA; CDR2 reads YSLEER. CDR3 length: 16 amino acids.

The chain is built from TRBV27 and TRBJ1-5; D not certain. This CDR3 comprises 15 residues. V was shortened by 0 bases and J by 1 base, with 7 bases between the two germline ends. Looked up from germline, CDR1 is MNHEY and CDR2 is SMNVEV (reference sequence). The CDR3 DNA reads TGTGCCAGCAGTTTATCGCGGGTGAGCAATCAGCCCCAGCATTTT. This translates into CASSLSRVSNQPQHF.

This sequence joins TRBV19 and TRBJ1-1; no clear D gene. The CDR3 consists of 14 residues. Germline V gene sequence: CDR1 LNHDA, CDR2 SQIVND (reference sequence). V lost 7 bases and J 2 bases, leaving 14 bases between the germline ends. The CDR3 region has the DNA TGTGCCAGTACCCCATATGGAGTTAACACTGAAGCTTTCTTT. Its protein is CASTPYGVNTEAFF. The entire variable domain, with the rest obtained from reference TRBV19 and TRBJ1-1, is as follows: DGGITQSPKYLFRKEGQNVTLSCEQNLNHDAMYWYRQDPGQGLRLIYYSQIVNDFQKGDIAEGYSVSREKKESFPLTVTSAQKNPTAFYLCASTPYGVNTEAFFGQGTRLTVV.

The chain links TRBV27 to TRBJ1-5; no definite D call. The CDR3 extends over 13 amino acids. Trimming removed 2 bases at V and 4 bases at J, with 6 bases between. CDR1 and CDR2 (germline): MNHEY, SMNVEV (reference sequence). In nucleotides, the CDR3 is TGTGCCAGCAGTTTAAACAGAAATCAGCCCCAGCATTTT. Protein sequence: CASSLNRNQPQHF.

The chain uses TRBV30 and TRBJ1-6, with D unresolved. The CDR3 is made up of 12 amino acids. Trimming took 5 bases from V and 2 from J, leaving 4 bases between them. Germline loops: CDR1 GTSNPN, CDR2 SVGIG (reference sequence). CDR3 amino acids: CAWGPYNSPLHF. The DNA for the CDR3 is TGTGCCTGGGGCCCCTATAATTCACCCCTCCACTTT.